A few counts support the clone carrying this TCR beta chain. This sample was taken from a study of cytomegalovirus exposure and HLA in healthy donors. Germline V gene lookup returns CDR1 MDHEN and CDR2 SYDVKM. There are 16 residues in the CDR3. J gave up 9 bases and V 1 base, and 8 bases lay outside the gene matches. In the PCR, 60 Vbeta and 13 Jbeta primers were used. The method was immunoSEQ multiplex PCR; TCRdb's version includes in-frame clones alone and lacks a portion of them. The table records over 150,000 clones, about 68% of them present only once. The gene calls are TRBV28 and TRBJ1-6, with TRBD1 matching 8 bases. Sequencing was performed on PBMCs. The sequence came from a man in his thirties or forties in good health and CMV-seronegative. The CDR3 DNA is TGTGCCAGCAGTTTATTGGGCCAGGGGGCAGGTTCACCCCTCCACTTT. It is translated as CASSLLGQGAGSPLHF. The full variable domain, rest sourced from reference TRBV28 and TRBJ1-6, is DVKVTQSSRYLVKRTGEKVFLECVQDMDHENMFWYRQDPGLGLRLIYFSYDVKMKEKGDIPEGYSVSREKKERFSLILESASTNQTSMYLCASSLLGQGAGSPLHFGNGTRLTVT.